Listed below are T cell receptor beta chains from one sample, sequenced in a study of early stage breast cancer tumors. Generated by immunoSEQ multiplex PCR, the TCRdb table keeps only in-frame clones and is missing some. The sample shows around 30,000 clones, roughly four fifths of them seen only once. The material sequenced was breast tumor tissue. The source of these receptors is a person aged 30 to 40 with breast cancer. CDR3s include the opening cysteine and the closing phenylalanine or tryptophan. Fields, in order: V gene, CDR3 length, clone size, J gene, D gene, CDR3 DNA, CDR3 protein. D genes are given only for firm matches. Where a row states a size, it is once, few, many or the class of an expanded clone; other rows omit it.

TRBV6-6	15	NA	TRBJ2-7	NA	TGTGCCAGCAGGGGGACGGCCGGGACCACCTACGAGCAGTACTTC	CASRGTAGTTYEQYF
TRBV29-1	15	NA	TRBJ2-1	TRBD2	TGCAGCGAGTCCAGTAGCGGGAGGGCCGACAATGAGCAGTTCTTC	CSESSSGRADNEQFF
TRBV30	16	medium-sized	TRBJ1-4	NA	TGTGCCTGGAGTGTATTGCTTCCGGGGTTTGAGGAAAAACTGTTTTTT	CAWSVLLPGFEEKLFF
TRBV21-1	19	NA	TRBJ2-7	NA	TGTGCCAGCAGCAAGGGACTAGCGGGAGACCCCGACGGGCCATACGAGCAGTACTTC	CASSKGLAGDPDGPYEQYF
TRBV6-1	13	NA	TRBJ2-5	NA	TGTGCCAGCAGGGCGGGGAATGCGGAGACCCAGTACTTC	CASRAGNAETQYF
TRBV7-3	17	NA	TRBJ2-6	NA	TGTGCCAGCAGCTCGACGTCGACGGGCTCTGGGGCCAACGTCCTGACTTTC	CASSSTSTGSGANVLTF
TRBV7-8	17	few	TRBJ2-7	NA	TGTGCCAGCAGCTTAGGATCGACTGTCTCCTACTCCTACGAGCAGTACTTC	CASSLGSTVSYSYEQYF
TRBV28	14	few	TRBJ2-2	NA	TGTGCCAGCAGTTTAGGATCCCCCACCGGGGAGCTGTTTTTT	CASSLGSPTGELFF
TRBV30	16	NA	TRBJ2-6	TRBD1	TGTGCCTGGGACAGGGGCGCCGTCTCTGGGGCCAACGTCCTGACTTTC	CAWDRGAVSGANVLTF
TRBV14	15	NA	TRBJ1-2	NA	TGTGCCAGCAGCCAAGATCTACAGGCGGCATATGGCTACACCTTC	CASSQDLQAAYGYTF
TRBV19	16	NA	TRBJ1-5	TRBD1	TGTGCCAGTAGTATATCGAGAGGCCAGGGGGGTCAGCCCCAGCATTTT	CASSISRGQGGQPQHF
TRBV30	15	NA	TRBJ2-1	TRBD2	TGTGCCCTCTACCTAGCGGGAGGGCAGAGAAATGAGCAGTTCTTC	CALYLAGGQRNEQFF
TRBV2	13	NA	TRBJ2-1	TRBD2	TGTGCCAGCTTTAGCGGGAGGAAAAGTGAGCAGTTCTTC	CASFSGRKSEQFF
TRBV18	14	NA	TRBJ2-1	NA	TGTGCCAGCTCACAATATAGCGGCCACAATGAGCAGTTCTTC	CASSQYSGHNEQFF
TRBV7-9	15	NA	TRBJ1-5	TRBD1	TGTGCCAGCAGCACGTGGACAGGGGGAGATCAGCCCCAGCATTTT	CASSTWTGGDQPQHF
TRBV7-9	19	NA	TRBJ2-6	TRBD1	TGTGCCAGCAGGGGGGCCCGGGACAGGGTATTTTCTGGGGCCAACGTCCTGACTTTC	CASRGARDRVFSGANVLTF
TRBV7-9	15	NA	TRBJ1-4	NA	TGTGCCAGCAGCCTGGTTGGTGGAACTAATGAAAAACTGTTTTTT	CASSLVGGTNEKLFF
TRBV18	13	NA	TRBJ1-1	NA	TGTGCCAGCTCCCCCCAGGAGGGTTCTGAAGCTTTCTTT	CASSPQEGSEAFF
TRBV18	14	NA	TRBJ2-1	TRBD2	TGTGCCAGCTCACCGGGGGGGAGATACAATGAGCAGTTCTTC	CASSPGGRYNEQFF
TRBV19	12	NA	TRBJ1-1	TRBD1	TGTGCCGTACGACAGGGGGCCGCTGAAGCTTTCTTT	CAVRQGAAEAFF
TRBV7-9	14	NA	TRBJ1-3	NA	TGTGCCAGCAGCTTAGAACACTCTGGAAACACCATATATTTT	CASSLEHSGNTIYF
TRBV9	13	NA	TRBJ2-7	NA	TGTGCCAGCAGCGTAGGTTGGGGATACGAGCAGTACTTC	CASSVGWGYEQYF
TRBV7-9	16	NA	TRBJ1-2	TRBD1	TGTGCCAGCAGCTTTGGGACAGGGGACTCTAACTATGGCTACACCTTC	CASSFGTGDSNYGYTF
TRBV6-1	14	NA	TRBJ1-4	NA	TGTGCCTCCCAGAGGGGCCTTGAGGATGAAAAACTGTTTTTT	CASQRGLEDEKLFF
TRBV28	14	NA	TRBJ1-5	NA	TGTGCCAGCAGTTTCGGGCAGCCCAATCAGCCCCAGCATTTT	CASSFGQPNQPQHF
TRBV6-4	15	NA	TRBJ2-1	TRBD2	TGTGCCAGCAGTGACTCGGCGGGAGAATCCAATGAGCAGTTCTTC	CASSDSAGESNEQFF
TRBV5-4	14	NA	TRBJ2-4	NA	TGTGCCACCAAGGAGGATTCGTACGTGAACATTCAGTACTTC	CATKEDSYVNIQYF
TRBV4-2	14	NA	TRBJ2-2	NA	TGTGCCAGCAGCCAAGATCTGATAGGGACTCTACTGTTTTTT	CASSQDLIGTLLFF
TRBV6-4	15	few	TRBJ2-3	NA	TGTGCCACCGAAGTAGGGGTTACCCCCACAGATACGCAGTATTTT	CATEVGVTPTDTQYF
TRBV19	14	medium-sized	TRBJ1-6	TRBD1	TGTGCCAGTAGTCTCGGGACAGGGATAACACCCCTCCACTTT	CASSLGTGITPLHF
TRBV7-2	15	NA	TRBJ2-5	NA	TGTGCCAGCAGCTTAGGACCCACCGGGGAAGAGACCCAGTACTTC	CASSLGPTGEETQYF
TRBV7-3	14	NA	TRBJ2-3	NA	TGTGCCAGTAAACAATCTTCTAGCACAGATACGCAGTATTTT	CASKQSSSTDTQYF
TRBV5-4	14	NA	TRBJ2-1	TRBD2	TGTGCCAGCAGCAGGACTAGTGCGGACAATGAGCAGTTCTTC	CASSRTSADNEQFF
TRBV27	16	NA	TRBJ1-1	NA	TGTGCCAGCAGTTTACGTACCGGGACGGCGAACACTGAAGCTTTCTTT	CASSLRTGTANTEAFF
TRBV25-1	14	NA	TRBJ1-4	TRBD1	TGTGCCAGCAGTGACACAGGGGAGCGCGAAAAACTGTTTTTT	CASSDTGEREKLFF
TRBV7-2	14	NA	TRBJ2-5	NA	TGTGCCAGCAGCTCTCCGGGACTCCAAGAGACCCAGTACTTC	CASSSPGLQETQYF
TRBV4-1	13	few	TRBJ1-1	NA	TGCGCCAGCAGCCAAAGGCGAAACACTGAAGCTTTCTTT	CASSQRRNTEAFF
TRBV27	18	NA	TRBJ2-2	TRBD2	TGTGCCAGCAGTTTCCGGGGGGGACTAGCGACATGGACCGGGGAGCTGTTTTTT	CASSFRGGLATWTGELFF
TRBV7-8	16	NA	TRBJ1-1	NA	TGTGCCAGCAGCACTGCGGCAGGGAGGGGGAACACTGAAGCTTTCTTT	CASSTAAGRGNTEAFF
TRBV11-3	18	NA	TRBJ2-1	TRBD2	TGTGCCAGCAGCCCATTCCGGACTAGCGGGAGAACCTACAATGAGCAGTTCTTC	CASSPFRTSGRTYNEQFF
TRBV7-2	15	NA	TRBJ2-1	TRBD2	TGTGCCAGCAGCCTGACTAGCGGGAGACTAAATGAGCAGTTCTTC	CASSLTSGRLNEQFF
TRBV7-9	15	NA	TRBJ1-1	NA	TGTGCCAGCAGCCTTTTTGGCACCGAGAACACTGAAGCTTTCTTT	CASSLFGTENTEAFF
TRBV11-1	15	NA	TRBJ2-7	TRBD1	TGTGCCAGCAGCGCCCGGACAGGGATCTCCTACGAGCAGTACTTC	CASSARTGISYEQYF
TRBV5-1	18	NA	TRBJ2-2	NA	TGCGCCAGCAGCCTGGGGGGCCGCCTCACTTCGAACACCGGGGAGCTGTTTTTT	CASSLGGRLTSNTGELFF
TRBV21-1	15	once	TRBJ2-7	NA	TGTGCCAGCAGCAGGCCGGGACTCGGGGTCTACGAGCAGTACTTC	CASSRPGLGVYEQYF
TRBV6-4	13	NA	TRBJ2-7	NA	TGTGCCAGCAGTGATGGGAACTCCTACGAGCAGTACTTC	CASSDGNSYEQYF
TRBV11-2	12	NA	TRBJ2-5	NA	TGTGCCAGCAGCTTAGACCAAGAGACCCAGTACTTC	CASSLDQETQYF
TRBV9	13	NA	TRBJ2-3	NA	TGTGCCAGCAGCGCGGTTTACACAGATACGCAGTATTTT	CASSAVYTDTQYF
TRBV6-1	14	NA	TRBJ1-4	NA	TGTGCCAGCACCCGGCAGGACAGCGGCGAAAAACTGTTTTTT	CASTRQDSGEKLFF
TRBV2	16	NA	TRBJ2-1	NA	TGTGCCAGCTCCAGAAAGGCAGGGTTGGTCTACAATGAGCAGTTCTTC	CASSRKAGLVYNEQFF
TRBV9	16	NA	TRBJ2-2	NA	TGTGCCAGCAGCGTAGCTACGGGGGTTCTTGACGGGGAGCTGTTTTTT	CASSVATGVLDGELFF
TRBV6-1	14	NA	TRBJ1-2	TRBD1	TGTGCCAGCAGCACGATCACAGGGGGGGATGGCTACACCTTC	CASSTITGGDGYTF
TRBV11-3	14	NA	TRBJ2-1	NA	TGTGCCAGCAGCTTAGGCGAGGAGGGGAATGAGCAGTTCTTC	CASSLGEEGNEQFF
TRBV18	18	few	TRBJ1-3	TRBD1	TGTGCCAGCTCAATCCTCGGGACAGGGGGCGTCGCTGGAAACACCATATATTTT	CASSILGTGGVAGNTIYF
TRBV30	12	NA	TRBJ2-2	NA	TGTGCCTGGAGTTTGTACGGCAGGGAGCTGTTTTTT	CAWSLYGRELFF